This T cell receptor beta chain emerged from a study of blood T cell repertoires in COVID-19. On the study more broadly: Samples of COVID-19 (acute and convalescent) were obtained from the United States, Italy and Spain. PBMCs, B-cell-depleted T cells, or T cells provided the cDNA or gDNA that made up the material.

Seattle-derived patients entered the study during active infection and were followed longitudinally. As processed by the authors: Reference gene primer amplification in the assay estimated nucleated cell counts. Sequencing used immunoSEQ multiplex PCR; TCRdb keeps in-frame clones, though not all of them. V and J calls and clone size come straight from that table; D and trimming were deduced from the DNA. This sample has some 290,000 clones, with roughly nine tenths found just once. The CDR3 is made up of 14 amino acids. The germline V gene encodes CDR1 LGHDT and CDR2 YNNKEL (reference sequence). V was clipped by 4 bases and J by 4 bases, with 13 bases between them.

The clonotype comes from a woman under 40 with COVID-19, enrolled during active disease. The specimen sequenced was peripheral blood. V usage is TRBV3-1 (or the pseudogene TRBV3-2) and J usage is TRBJ1-2; D might be TRBD1 (5 bases). The chain's CDR3 is CASSLGGKLYGYTF. Written as DNA, the CDR3 is TGTGCCAGCAGCCTGGGGGGGAAACTCTATGGCTACACCTTC.